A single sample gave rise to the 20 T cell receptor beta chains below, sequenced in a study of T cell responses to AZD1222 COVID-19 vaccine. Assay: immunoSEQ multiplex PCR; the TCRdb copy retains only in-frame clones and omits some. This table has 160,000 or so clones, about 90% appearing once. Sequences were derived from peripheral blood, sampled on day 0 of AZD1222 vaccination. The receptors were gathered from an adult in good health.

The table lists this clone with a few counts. The CDR3 region has the DNA TGTGCCAGCAGTTTAGGGGGACTAGCGGGAGAATACACATACAATGAGCAGTTCTTC. It yields the protein CASSLGGLAGEYTYNEQFF. This chain connects TRBV28 to TRBJ2-1; 14 bases agree with TRBD2. CDR1 MDHEN and CDR2 SYDVKM come from the germline V gene. The trim removed 2 bases at V and 4 bases at J, leaving 10 bases unmatched. There are 19 residues in the CDR3.

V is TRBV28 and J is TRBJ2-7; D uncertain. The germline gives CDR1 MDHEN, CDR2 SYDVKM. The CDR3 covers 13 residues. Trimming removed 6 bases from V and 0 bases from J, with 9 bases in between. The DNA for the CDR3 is TGTGCCAGCAGCTATAGTCGCTCCTACGAGCAGTACTTC. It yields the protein CASSYSRSYEQYF.

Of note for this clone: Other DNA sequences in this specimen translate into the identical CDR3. The CDR3 here is CASSRGTAYGYTF. In nucleotides, the CDR3 is TGTGCCAGCAGCCGGGGAACAGCCTATGGCTACACCTTC. The V and J genes are TRBV6-6 and TRBJ1-2; D remains unclear. The CDR3 totals 13 residues. With 6 bases removed from V and 4 bases from J, the gap between germline ends came to 12 bases. Germline assignment: CDR1 MNHNY and CDR2 SVGAGI (reference sequence).

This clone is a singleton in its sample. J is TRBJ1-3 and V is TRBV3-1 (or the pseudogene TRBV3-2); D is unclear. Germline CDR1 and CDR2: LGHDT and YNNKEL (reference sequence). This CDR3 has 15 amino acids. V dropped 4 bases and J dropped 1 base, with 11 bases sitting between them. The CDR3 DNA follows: TGTGCCAGCAGCCCAACAACGGGGTCTGGAAACACCATATATTTT. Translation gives CASSPTTGSGNTIYF.

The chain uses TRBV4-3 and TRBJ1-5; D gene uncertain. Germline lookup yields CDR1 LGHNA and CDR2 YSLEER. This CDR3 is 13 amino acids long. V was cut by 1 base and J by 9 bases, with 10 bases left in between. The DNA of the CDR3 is TGCGCCAGCAGCCAAGGAGAAACGGGGCCCCAGCATTTT. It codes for CASSQGETGPQHF.

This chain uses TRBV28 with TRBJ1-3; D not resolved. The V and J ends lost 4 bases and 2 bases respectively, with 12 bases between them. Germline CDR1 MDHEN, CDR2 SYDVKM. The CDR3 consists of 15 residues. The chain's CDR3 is CASSWEQIPGNTIYF. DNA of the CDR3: TGTGCCAGCAGTTGGGAACAGATCCCTGGAAACACCATATATTTT. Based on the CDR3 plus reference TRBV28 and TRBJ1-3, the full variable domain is DVKVTQSSRYLVKRTGEKVFLECVQDMDHENMFWYRQDPGLGLRLIYFSYDVKMKEKGDIPEGYSVSREKKERFSLILESASTNQTSMYLCASSWEQIPGNTIYFGEGSWLTVV.

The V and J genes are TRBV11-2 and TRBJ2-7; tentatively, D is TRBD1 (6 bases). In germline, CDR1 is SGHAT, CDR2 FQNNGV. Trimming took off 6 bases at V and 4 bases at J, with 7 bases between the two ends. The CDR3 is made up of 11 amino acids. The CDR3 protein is CASRQGYEQYF. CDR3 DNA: TGTGCCAGCAGGCAGGGGTACGAGCAGTACTTC.

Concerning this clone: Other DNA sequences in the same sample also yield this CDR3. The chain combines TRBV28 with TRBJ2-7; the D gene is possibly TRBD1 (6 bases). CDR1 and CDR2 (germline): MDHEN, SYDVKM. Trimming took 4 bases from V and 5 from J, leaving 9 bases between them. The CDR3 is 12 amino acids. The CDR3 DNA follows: TGTGCCAGCAGTTCAGGGGTTCACGAGCAGTACTTC. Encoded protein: CASSSGVHEQYF. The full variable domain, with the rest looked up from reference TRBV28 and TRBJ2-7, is DVKVTQSSRYLVKRTGEKVFLECVQDMDHENMFWYRQDPGLGLRLIYFSYDVKMKEKGDIPEGYSVSREKKERFSLILESASTNQTSMYLCASSSGVHEQYFGPGTRLTVT.

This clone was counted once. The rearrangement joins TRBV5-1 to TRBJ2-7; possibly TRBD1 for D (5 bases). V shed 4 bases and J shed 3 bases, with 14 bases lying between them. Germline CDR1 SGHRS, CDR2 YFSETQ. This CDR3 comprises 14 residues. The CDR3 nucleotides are TGCGCCAGCAGCCCCTCGGCAGGGTACTACGAGCAGTACTTC. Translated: CASSPSAGYYEQYF.

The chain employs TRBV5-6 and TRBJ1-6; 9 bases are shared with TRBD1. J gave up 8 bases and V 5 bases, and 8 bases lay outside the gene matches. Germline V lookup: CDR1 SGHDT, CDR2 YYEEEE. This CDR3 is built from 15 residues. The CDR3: CASRATGGMDSPLHF. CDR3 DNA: TGTGCCAGCAGAGCTACAGGGGGCATGGATTCACCCCTCCACTTT.

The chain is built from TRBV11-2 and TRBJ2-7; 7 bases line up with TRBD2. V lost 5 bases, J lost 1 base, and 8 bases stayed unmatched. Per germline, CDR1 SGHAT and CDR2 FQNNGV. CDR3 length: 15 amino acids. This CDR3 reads CASSAIRGESYEQYF. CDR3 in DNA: TGTGCCAGCAGCGCGATACGGGGGGAATCCTACGAGCAGTACTTC.

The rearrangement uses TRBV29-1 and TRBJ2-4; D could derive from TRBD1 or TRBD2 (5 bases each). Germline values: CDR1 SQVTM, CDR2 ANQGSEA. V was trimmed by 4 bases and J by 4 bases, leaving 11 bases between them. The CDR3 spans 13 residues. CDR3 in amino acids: CSVAGRSKNIQYF. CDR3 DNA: TGCAGCGTTGCGGGACGGTCGAAAAACATTCAGTACTTC.

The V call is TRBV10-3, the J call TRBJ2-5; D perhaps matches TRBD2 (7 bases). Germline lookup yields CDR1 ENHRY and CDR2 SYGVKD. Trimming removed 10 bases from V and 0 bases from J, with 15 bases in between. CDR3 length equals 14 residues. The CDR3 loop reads CATMGGGYQETQYF. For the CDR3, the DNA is TGTGCCACGATGGGGGGGGGCTACCAAGAGACCCAGTACTTC.

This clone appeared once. The DNA for the CDR3 is TGTGCCAGTAGTAACCGGGACCCTTACGTAGGGCAGTACTTC. Amino acids: CASSNRDPYVGQYF. The genes are TRBV19 and TRBJ2-7, with D perhaps matching TRBD1 or TRBD2 (5 bases each). V lost 4 bases and J 9 bases, leaving 19 bases between the germline ends. The CDR3 sequence is 14 residues long. Germline V gives CDR1 LNHDA, CDR2 SQIVND (reference sequence).

The CDR3 DNA sequence: TGTGCCAGCTCACCACTTCAAGCTCGGGAGCAGTACTTC. As protein: CASSPLQAREQYF. The rearrangement links TRBV18 to TRBJ2-7; D remains ambiguous. V shed 1 base and J shed 7 bases, with 11 bases lying between them. Per the germline V gene, CDR1 is KGHSH and CDR2 is LQKENI. This CDR3 has 13 residues.

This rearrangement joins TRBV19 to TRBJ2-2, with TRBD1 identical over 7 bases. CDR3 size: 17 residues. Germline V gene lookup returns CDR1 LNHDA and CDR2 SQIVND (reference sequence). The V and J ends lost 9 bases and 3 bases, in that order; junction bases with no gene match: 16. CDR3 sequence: CASSWRMDRTYTGELFF. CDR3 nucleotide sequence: TGTGCCAGCAGCTGGAGAATGGACAGGACCTACACCGGGGAGCTGTTTTTT.

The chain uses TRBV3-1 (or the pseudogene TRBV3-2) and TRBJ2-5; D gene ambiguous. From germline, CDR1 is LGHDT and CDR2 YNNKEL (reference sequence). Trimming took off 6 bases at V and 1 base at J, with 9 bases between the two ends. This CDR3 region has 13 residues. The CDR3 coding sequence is TGTGCCAGCAGTGCAGGCCTCCAAGAGACCCAGTACTTC. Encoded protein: CASSAGLQETQYF.

CDR3 bases: TGTGCCAGCATTGGGGGGGCAGGTTCACCCCTCCACTTT. It translates to CASIGGAGSPLHF. The chain is built from TRBV28 and TRBJ1-6, with a tentative D call TRBD1 (6 bases). CDR3 length equals 13 residues. Per germline, CDR1 MDHEN and CDR2 SYDVKM. V was cut by 7 bases and J by 9 bases, with 13 bases left in between.

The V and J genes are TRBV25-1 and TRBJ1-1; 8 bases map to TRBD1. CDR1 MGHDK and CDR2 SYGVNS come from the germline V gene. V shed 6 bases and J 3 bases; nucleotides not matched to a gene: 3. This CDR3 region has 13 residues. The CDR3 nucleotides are TGTGCCAGCAGGGGGACAGGCCACACTGAAGCTTTCTTT. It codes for CASRGTGHTEAFF.

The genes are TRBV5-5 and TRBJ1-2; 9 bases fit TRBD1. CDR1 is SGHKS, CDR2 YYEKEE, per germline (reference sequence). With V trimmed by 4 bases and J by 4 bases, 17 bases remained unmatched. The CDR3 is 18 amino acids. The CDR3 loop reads CASSPHIPGQGLSYGYTF. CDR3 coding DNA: TGTGCCAGCAGCCCACACATCCCGGGACAGGGTTTGAGCTATGGCTACACCTTC.